These 24 T cell receptor beta chains were all obtained from the same sample, sequenced in a study of T cell responses to AZD1222 COVID-19 vaccine. Sequenced by immunoSEQ multiplex PCR; TCRdb stores in-frame clones only, minus some. The sample contains about 120,000 clones, about 89% of which appear only once. Here the sequenced sample was peripheral blood, taken on day 0 of AZD1222 vaccination. The receptor source for this set is an adult in good health.

This rearrangement joins TRBV6-2 or TRBV6-3 to TRBJ1-2; D possibly corresponds to TRBD1 (5 bases). From germline, CDR1 is MNHEY and CDR2 SVGEGT. Trimming shortened V by 6 bases and J by 4 bases, and 12 bases separated the two germline ends. This CDR3 has 13 amino acids. CDR3: CASSGTDIYGYTF. The CDR3 DNA reads TGTGCCAGCAGCGGGACTGATATCTATGGCTACACCTTC.

This chain connects TRBV18 to TRBJ2-7, with TRBD1 identical over 8 bases. The V segment lost 4 bases and the J segment 7 bases; nucleotides outside the gene matches: 9. The CDR3 consists of 14 residues. The V gene's germline CDR1 is KGHSH and CDR2 LQKENI. CDR3 loop: CASSLAGQGREQYF. The CDR3 nucleotides read TGTGCCAGCTCACTCGCAGGACAGGGAAGAGAGCAGTACTTC.

This chain links TRBV3-1 (or the pseudogene TRBV3-2) with TRBJ1-1; no clear D gene. The ends were cut back, 0 bases at V and 1 base at J, with 3 bases in the middle. The CDR3 covers 13 residues. Germline V CDR1 and CDR2: LGHDT, YNNKEL (reference sequence). The CDR3 protein is CASSQDENTEAFF. The DNA of the CDR3 is TGTGCCAGCAGCCAAGATGAGAACACTGAAGCTTTCTTT.

This chain links TRBV13 with TRBJ1-3; TRBD1 matches at 8 bases. Germline CDR1 is PRHDT and CDR2 is FYEKMQ (reference sequence). The CDR3 is made up of 20 amino acids. V trimming: 4 bases; J trimming: 2 bases; junction bases outside the gene matches: 19. CDR3 DNA sequence: TGTGCCAGCAGCTACAATACAAGACGCAGGGGGCGGCACGCTGGAAACACCATATATTTT. Encoded protein: CASSYNTRRRGRHAGNTIYF.

The rearrangement links TRBV11-2 to TRBJ1-1; D unresolved. Germline loops: CDR1 SGHAT, CDR2 FQNNGV. Trimming shortened V by 5 bases and J by 9 bases, and 22 bases separated the two germline ends. The CDR3 covers 15 residues. The CDR3 sequence: CASSPQTLRASQAFF. For the CDR3, the DNA is TGTGCCAGCAGCCCCCAGACTCTTCGCGCCAGTCAAGCTTTCTTT.

CDR3 DNA sequence: TGTGCCAGCAGCTCCCACAGGGGCGGGGTGAACACTGAAGCTTTCTTT. It encodes CASSSHRGGVNTEAFF. The chain links TRBV11-3 to TRBJ1-1, with TRBD1 matching 7 bases. V was clipped by 4 bases and J by 0 bases; unmatched bases: 8. In germline, CDR1 is SGHNT, CDR2 YENEEA. The CDR3 is 16 amino acids.

The rearrangement uses TRBV5-4 and TRBJ2-5, with unresolved D. CDR3 size: 13 residues. The germline gives CDR1 SGHNT, CDR2 YYREEE (reference sequence). V dropped 3 bases and J dropped 5 bases, with 11 bases sitting between them. This CDR3 reads CASSSPPVETQYF. The CDR3 DNA reads TGTGCCAGCAGCTCTCCCCCCGTGGAGACCCAGTACTTC. Full variable domain (rest looked up from reference TRBV5-4 and TRBJ2-5): ETGVTQSPTHLIKTRGQQVTLRCSSQSGHNTVSWYQQALGQGPQFIFQYYREEENGRGNFPPRFSGLQFPNYSSELNVNALELDDSALYLCASSSPPVETQYFGPGTRLLVL.

This clone appeared once. The chain uses TRBV18 and TRBJ2-7, with 13 bases fitting TRBD2. The length of the CDR3 is 17 residues. V shed 2 bases, J shed 4 bases, and the junction held 8 bases outside the gene matches. Germline-derived CDR1 and CDR2 are KGHSH and LQKENI. This CDR3 is CASSPGTSGTPEYEQYF. The DNA of the CDR3 is TGTGCCAGCTCACCAGGGACTAGCGGGACACCTGAGTACGAGCAGTACTTC.

The V and J genes are TRBV28 and TRBJ1-2, with a tentative D call TRBD1 (6 bases). The V and J ends lost 3 bases and 4 bases respectively, with 6 bases between them. CDR3 length: 12 amino acids. In germline, CDR1 is MDHEN, CDR2 SYDVKM. The CDR3 DNA reads TGTGCCAGCAGTTTCAGGGGCTATGGCTACACCTTC. It specifies CASSFRGYGYTF.

V gene TRBV27 combines with J gene TRBJ1-2; perhaps TRBD1 as D (6 bases). Germline V gene lookup returns CDR1 MNHEY and CDR2 SMNVEV (reference sequence). The CDR3 is made up of 15 amino acids. Between the trimmed V and J ends, which lost 3 bases and 8 bases, there was a span of 19 bases. The CDR3 sequence: CASSFFGGRSNGYTF. The CDR3 DNA reads as TGTGCCAGCAGTTTTTTCGGGGGGCGGTCGAACGGCTACACCTTC.

The chain employs TRBV7-2 and TRBJ2-2; no definite D call. The CDR3 length is 15 residues. Germline V lookup: CDR1 SGHTA, CDR2 FQGNSA. Trimming cost V 5 bases and J 6 bases, with 16 bases left between them. The DNA for the CDR3 is TGTGCCAGCAGCCTCCTATCGAGCTCTCCCGGGGAGCTGTTTTTT. It is translated as CASSLLSSSPGELFF.

The V gene is TRBV5-6, the J gene TRBJ1-4; D gene unclear. V lost 2 bases and J 2 bases, leaving 13 bases between the germline ends. Germline V CDR1 and CDR2: SGHDT, YYEEEE. The CDR3 has 16 residues. The CDR3 reads CASSLRRGLTNEKLFF. In DNA form, the CDR3 reads TGTGCCAGCAGCTTACGGCGGGGATTGACTAATGAAAAACTGTTTTTT.

This CDR3 reads CASSKQGGTEAFF. The DNA of the CDR3 is TGTGCCAGCAGCAAGCAGGGGGGCACTGAAGCTTTCTTT. V is TRBV5-4 and J is TRBJ1-1, with 7 bases fitting TRBD1. CDR1 and CDR2 from the germline V gene are SGHNT and YYREEE (reference sequence). CDR3 size: 13 residues. The V and J ends lost 4 bases and 4 bases, in that order; junction bases with no gene match: 4.

Turning to this clone: The same CDR3 arises from other DNA sequences in this sample as well. The chain couples TRBV29-1 to TRBJ2-7, with TRBD1 matching over 7 bases. Trimming took 4 bases from V and 1 from J; bases not matched to a gene: 1. The CDR3 spans 12 residues. Germline lookup yields CDR1 SQVTM and CDR2 ANQGSEA. The CDR3 DNA follows: TGCAGCGTTGGGACAGGTTCCTACGAGCAGTACTTC. As protein: CSVGTGSYEQYF.

The chain uses TRBV21-1 and TRBJ1-5. TRBV21-1 is given as a pseudogene. The CDR3 is 13 residues long. CDR3 coding DNA: TGTGCCAGCGGACCGGGGGGCAATCAGCCCCAGCATTTT. Its translation is CASGPGGNQPQHF.

The V call is TRBV12-5, the J call TRBJ1-3, with D perhaps TRBD1 (5 bases). V shed 8 bases and J shed 5 bases, with 19 bases lying between them. Germline V gene lookup returns CDR1 LGHNT and CDR2 FRNRAP. This CDR3 comprises 15 residues. In DNA, the CDR3 is TGTGCTAGTCGGGGGGAGGGCAATCGAAGAAACACCATATATTTT. This encodes CASRGEGNRRNTIYF.

CDR3 in DNA: TGTGCCAGCAGTCCGAGACAGGCTGCGTCCTACGAGCAGTACTTC. This codes for CASSPRQAASYEQYF. The rearrangement joins TRBV27 to TRBJ2-7; D possibly corresponds to TRBD1 (6 bases). Germline lookup yields CDR1 MNHEY and CDR2 SMNVEV (reference sequence). Trimming took off 5 bases at V and 1 base at J, with 15 bases between the two ends. The CDR3 sequence is 15 residues long.

CDR3 bases: TGTGCCAGCAGTTTCCTGAGCTCCTACGAGCAGTACTTC. Its translation is CASSFLSSYEQYF. The rearrangement uses TRBV12-3 or TRBV12-4 and TRBJ2-7, with D uncertain. The CDR3 is made up of 13 amino acids. Trimming shortened V by 3 bases and J by 0 bases, and 6 bases separated the two germline ends.

The chain joins TRBV28 to TRBJ1-6, with 11 bases matching TRBD1. The length of the CDR3 is 15 residues. Germline loops: CDR1 MDHEN, CDR2 SYDVKM. Trimming cost V 6 bases and J 10 bases; bases outside gene matches: 8. DNA of the CDR3: TGTGCCAGCAGGCGAGGGGACAGGGGGTACTCACCCCTCCACTTT. The encoded protein is CASRRGDRGYSPLHF.

The V call is TRBV28, the J call TRBJ2-4; D gene ambiguous. Trimming pared 4 bases from V and 0 bases from J, leaving 10 bases between. From germline, CDR1 is MDHEN and CDR2 SYDVKM. The CDR3 is made up of 15 amino acids. CDR3 loop: CASSSSVIAKNIQYF. Here the CDR3 DNA reads TGTGCCAGCAGTTCCAGCGTAATAGCCAAAAACATTCAGTACTTC.

The chain combines TRBV28 with TRBJ1-1, with D perhaps matching TRBD1 (5 bases). Between the trimmed V and J ends, which lost 1 base and 4 bases, there was a span of 13 bases. Germline assignment: CDR1 MDHEN and CDR2 SYDVKM. This CDR3 region has 15 residues. For the CDR3, the DNA is TGTGCCAGCAGTTTATTTGCCGGGGCGAGCACTGAAGCTTTCTTT. This codes for CASSLFAGASTEAFF. The full variable domain, completed using reference TRBV28 and TRBJ1-1, is DVKVTQSSRYLVKRTGEKVFLECVQDMDHENMFWYRQDPGLGLRLIYFSYDVKMKEKGDIPEGYSVSREKKERFSLILESASTNQTSMYLCASSLFAGASTEAFFGQGTRLTVV.

The V and J genes are TRBV19 and TRBJ1-5; D is ambiguous. Trimming took off 7 bases at V and 7 bases at J, with 14 bases between the two ends. Germline V CDR1 and CDR2: LNHDA, SQIVND (reference sequence). CDR3 length: 13 residues. The DNA of the CDR3 is TGTGCCAGTACCTCACGTGCGGACCAGCCCCAGCATTTT. Translated: CASTSRADQPQHF.

CDR3 sequence (DNA): TGTGCCAGCTCCCAAGGGACTAGCGGGGGACCCGGCACCGGGGAGCTGTTTTTT. Protein product: CASSQGTSGGPGTGELFF. The chain combines TRBV4-2 with TRBJ2-2; 14 bases align to TRBD2. V dropped 8 bases and J dropped 4; count of bases not matched to a gene: 12. The CDR3 length is 18 residues. From germline, CDR1 is LGHNA and CDR2 YNFKEQ.

The chain uses TRBV20-1 and TRBJ2-7; maybe TRBD2 (5 bases). Deletions cut 3 bases from V and 3 bases from J, with 9 bases between. This CDR3 contains 12 residues. CDR1 and CDR2 from the germline V gene are DFQATT and SNEGSKA (reference sequence). CDR3 in amino acids: CSASNRGYEQYF. CDR3 in DNA: TGCAGTGCTAGTAATCGGGGCTACGAGCAGTACTTC.